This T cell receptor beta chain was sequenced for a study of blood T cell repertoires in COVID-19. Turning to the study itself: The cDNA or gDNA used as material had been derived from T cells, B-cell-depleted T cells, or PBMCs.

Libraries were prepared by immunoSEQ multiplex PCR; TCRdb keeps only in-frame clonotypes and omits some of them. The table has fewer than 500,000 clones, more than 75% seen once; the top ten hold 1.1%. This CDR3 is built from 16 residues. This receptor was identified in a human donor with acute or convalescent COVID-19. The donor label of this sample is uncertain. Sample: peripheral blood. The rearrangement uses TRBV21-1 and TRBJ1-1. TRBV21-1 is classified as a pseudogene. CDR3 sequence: CAARVGGTPGDTEAFF. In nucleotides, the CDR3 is TGTGCCGCCCGGGTCGGAGGAACCCCGGGGGACACTGAAGCTTTCTTT.